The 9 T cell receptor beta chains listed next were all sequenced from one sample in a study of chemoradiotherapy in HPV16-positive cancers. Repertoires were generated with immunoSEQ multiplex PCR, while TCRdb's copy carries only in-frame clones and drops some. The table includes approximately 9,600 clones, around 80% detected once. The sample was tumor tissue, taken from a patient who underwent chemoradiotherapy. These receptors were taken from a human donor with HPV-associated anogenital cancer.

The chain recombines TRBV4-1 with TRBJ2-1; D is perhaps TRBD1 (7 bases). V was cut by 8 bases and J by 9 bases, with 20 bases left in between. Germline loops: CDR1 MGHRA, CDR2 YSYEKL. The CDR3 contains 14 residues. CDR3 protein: CASVGQASGGEQFF. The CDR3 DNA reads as TGCGCCAGCGTTGGACAGGCGTCCGGGGGTGAGCAGTTCTTC.

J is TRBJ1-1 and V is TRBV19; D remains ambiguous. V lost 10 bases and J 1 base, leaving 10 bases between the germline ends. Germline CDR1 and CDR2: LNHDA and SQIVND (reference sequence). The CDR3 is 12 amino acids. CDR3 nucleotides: TGTGCCACCCGCTTGGGGAACACTGAAGCTTTCTTT. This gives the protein CATRLGNTEAFF.

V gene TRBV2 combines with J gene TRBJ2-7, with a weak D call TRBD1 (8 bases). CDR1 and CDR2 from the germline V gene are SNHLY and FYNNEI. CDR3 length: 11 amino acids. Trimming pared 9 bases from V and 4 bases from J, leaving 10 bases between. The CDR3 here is CARQGGYEQYF. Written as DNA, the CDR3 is TGTGCCAGACAGGGGGGGTACGAGCAGTACTTC.

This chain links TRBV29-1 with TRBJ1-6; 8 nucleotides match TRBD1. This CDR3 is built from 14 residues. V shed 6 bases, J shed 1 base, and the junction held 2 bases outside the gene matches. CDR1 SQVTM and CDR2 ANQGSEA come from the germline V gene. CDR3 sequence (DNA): TGCAGCGTACAGGGGGATTCCTATAATTCACCCCTCCACTTT. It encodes CSVQGDSYNSPLHF.

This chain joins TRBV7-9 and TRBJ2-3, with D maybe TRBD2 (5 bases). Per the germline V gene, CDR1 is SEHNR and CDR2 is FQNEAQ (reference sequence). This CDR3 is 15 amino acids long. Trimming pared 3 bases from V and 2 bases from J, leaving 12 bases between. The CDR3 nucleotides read TGTGCCAGCAGCTTGATTGGGAGAGCCACAGATACGCAGTATTTT. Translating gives CASSLIGRATDTQYF.

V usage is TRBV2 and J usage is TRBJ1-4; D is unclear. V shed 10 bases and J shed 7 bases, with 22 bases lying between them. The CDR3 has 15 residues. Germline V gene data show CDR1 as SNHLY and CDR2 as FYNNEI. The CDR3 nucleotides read TGTGCCACCTCGACATCCGCCGCCCTTAGTGAAAAACTGTTTTTT. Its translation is CATSTSAALSEKLFF.

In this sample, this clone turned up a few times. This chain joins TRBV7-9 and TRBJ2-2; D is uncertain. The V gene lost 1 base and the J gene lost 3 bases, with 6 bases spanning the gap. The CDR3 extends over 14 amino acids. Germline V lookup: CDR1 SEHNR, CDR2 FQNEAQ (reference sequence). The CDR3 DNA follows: TGTGCCAGCAGCTTAGTTGCTGACACCGGGGAGCTGTTTTTT. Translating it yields CASSLVADTGELFF.

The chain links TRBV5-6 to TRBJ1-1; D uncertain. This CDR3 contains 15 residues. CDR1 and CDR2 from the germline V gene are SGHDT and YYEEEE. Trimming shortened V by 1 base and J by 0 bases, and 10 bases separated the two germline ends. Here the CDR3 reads CASSLLQSMNTEAFF. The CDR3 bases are TGTGCCAGCAGCTTGTTACAGTCCATGAACACTGAAGCTTTCTTT.

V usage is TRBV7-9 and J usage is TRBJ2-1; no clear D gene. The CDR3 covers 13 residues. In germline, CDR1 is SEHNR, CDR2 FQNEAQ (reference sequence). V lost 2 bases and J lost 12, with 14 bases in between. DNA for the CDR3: TGTGCCAGCAGCTTATACCCCGCGCCGTGGCAGTTCTTC. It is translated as CASSLYPAPWQFF.